A single sample is the source of the 14 T cell receptor beta chains below, sequenced in a study of immune evolution from preneoplasia to lung adenocarcinoma. Generated by immunoSEQ multiplex PCR, the TCRdb table keeps only in-frame clones and is missing some. The sample shows roughly 38,000 clones, roughly 68% of them seen only once. Input material: FFPE invasive lung adenocarcinoma tissue. The receptors here all came from a person in their 60s with lung adenocarcinoma.

The chain carries TRBV4-2 and TRBJ1-4, with D hard to call. This CDR3 contains 16 residues. Germline loops: CDR1 LGHNA, CDR2 YNFKEQ. The V end lost 1 base, the J end lost 1 base, and 10 bases lay between the germline ends. This CDR3 reads CASSQAIAVTNEKLFF. The CDR3 DNA reads as TGTGCCAGCAGCCAAGCAATTGCGGTAACTAATGAAAAACTGTTTTTT.

This clone is medium-sized in the sample. The chain employs TRBV30 and TRBJ2-2, with D hard to call. V lost 0 bases to trimming and J lost 0 bases, with 5 bases between them. CDR3 length: 14 residues. Germline V lookup: CDR1 GTSNPN, CDR2 SVGIG (reference sequence). The CDR3: CAWSVGSNTGELFF. CDR3 DNA sequence: TGTGCCTGGAGTGTCGGGTCGAACACCGGGGAGCTGTTTTTT.

This rearrangement joins TRBV7-2 to TRBJ1-3; no definite D call. The CDR3 is 12 residues long. CDR1 is SGHTA, CDR2 FQGNSA, per germline. V shed 3 bases and J shed 3 bases, with 3 bases lying between them. The chain's CDR3 is CASSFYGNTIYF. DNA of the CDR3: TGTGCCAGCAGCTTTTATGGAAACACCATATATTTT.

V usage is TRBV27 and J usage is TRBJ1-2, with TRBD1 matching 7 bases. The CDR3 has 15 residues. V shed 5 bases and J 4 bases; nucleotides not matched to a gene: 10. The germline CDR1 and CDR2 sequences are MNHEY and SMNVEV (reference sequence). CDR3 region: CASSQSQTGTYGYTF. CDR3 coding DNA: TGTGCCAGCAGTCAATCCCAGACAGGGACCTATGGCTACACCTTC.

The chain couples TRBV7-2 to TRBJ2-5, with 12 bases matching TRBD2. With V trimmed by 5 bases and J by 4 bases, 5 bases remained unmatched. Germline V lookup: CDR1 SGHTA, CDR2 FQGNSA. This CDR3 spans 15 amino acids. Written as DNA, the CDR3 is TGTGCCAGCAGCCAGCGACTAGCGGGAGTAGAGACCCAGTACTTC. It encodes CASSQRLAGVETQYF.

The gene calls are TRBV7-9 and TRBJ1-4, with 8 bases fitting TRBD1. This CDR3 has 15 amino acids. The trim removed 5 bases at V and 5 bases at J, leaving 7 bases unmatched. Looked up from germline, CDR1 is SEHNR and CDR2 is FQNEAQ (reference sequence). The CDR3 is CASSHDRGSNEKLFF. CDR3 nucleotides: TGTGCCAGCAGCCACGACAGGGGATCGAATGAAAAACTGTTTTTT.

V and J are TRBV11-2 and TRBJ1-1; TRBD1 matches at 10 bases. The V gene's germline CDR1 is SGHAT and CDR2 FQNNGV. The trim removed 5 bases at V and 4 bases at J, leaving 13 bases unmatched. CDR3 length: 17 residues. The CDR3 DNA is TGTGCCAGCAGCACCCCAATGACAGGGGGCTGGATCACTGAAGCTTTCTTT. This encodes CASSTPMTGGWITEAFF.

The V call is TRBV19, the J call TRBJ1-1, with D perhaps matching TRBD1 (5 bases). V was clipped by 9 bases and J by 3 bases, with 17 bases between them. CDR1 and CDR2 from the germline V gene are LNHDA and SQIVND (reference sequence). CDR3 length: 14 residues. The DNA for the CDR3 is TGTGCCAGCTCCTCGAGGGGAGGGTACACTGAAGCTTTCTTT. It yields the protein CASSSRGGYTEAFF. The full variable domain, completed using reference TRBV19 and TRBJ1-1, is DGGITQSPKYLFRKEGQNVTLSCEQNLNHDAMYWYRQDPGQGLRLIYYSQIVNDFQKGDIAEGYSVSREKKESFPLTVTSAQKNPTAFYLCASSSRGGYTEAFFGQGTRLTVV.

The chain links TRBV5-4 to TRBJ2-3, with D possibly being TRBD1 or TRBD2 (6 bases each). The CDR3 totals 16 residues. CDR1 and CDR2 from the germline V gene are SGHNT and YYREEE (reference sequence). V shed 3 bases and J shed 0 bases, with 14 bases lying between them. CDR3 amino acids: CASSWGAGTSTDTQYF. DNA for the CDR3: TGTGCCAGCAGCTGGGGGGCAGGGACTAGCACAGATACGCAGTATTTT.

J is TRBJ2-1 and V is TRBV5-4; tentatively, D is TRBD1 (5 bases). The CDR3 is made up of 13 amino acids. Between the trimmed V and J ends, which lost 4 bases and 8 bases, there was a span of 13 bases. Per germline, CDR1 SGHNT and CDR2 YYREEE (reference sequence). CDR3 loop: CASSQDAGYEQFF. In DNA form, the CDR3 reads TGTGCCAGCAGCCAAGATGCAGGGTATGAGCAGTTCTTC.

The V and J genes are TRBV6-5 and TRBJ1-5, with 7 bases fitting TRBD1. The germline gives CDR1 MNHEY, CDR2 SVGAGI. This CDR3 has 15 residues. V trimming: 0 bases; J trimming: 2 bases; junction bases outside the gene matches: 1. CDR3 region: CASSYSGTGNQPQHF. CDR3 DNA sequence: TGTGCCAGCAGTTACTCGGGGACAGGCAATCAGCCCCAGCATTTT.

The gene calls are TRBV18 and TRBJ2-7; TRBD1 is a possible D gene (6 bases). This CDR3 has 15 residues. Per the germline V gene, CDR1 is KGHSH and CDR2 is LQKENI. V lost 5 bases and J 2 bases, leaving 16 bases between the germline ends. Here the CDR3 reads CASSATGSQTYEQYF. CDR3 sequence (DNA): TGTGCCAGCTCAGCAACAGGGTCCCAAACCTACGAGCAGTACTTC.

By sample share, this clone is medium-sized. The rearrangement uses TRBV28 and TRBJ1-4, with D perhaps matching TRBD1 (6 bases). The CDR3 totals 14 residues. Trimming took off 3 bases at V and 7 bases at J, with 12 bases between the two ends. Germline assignment: CDR1 MDHEN and CDR2 SYDVKM. The DNA of the CDR3 is TGTGCCAGCAGTTTGTCAGGGGACCGTGAAAAACTGTTTTTT. Encoded protein: CASSLSGDREKLFF. Full variable domain (remainder filled in from reference TRBV28 and TRBJ1-4): DVKVTQSSRYLVKRTGEKVFLECVQDMDHENMFWYRQDPGLGLRLIYFSYDVKMKEKGDIPEGYSVSREKKERFSLILESASTNQTSMYLCASSLSGDREKLFFGSGTQLSVL.

Here the CDR3 reads CASKFVTKSTDTQYF. CDR3 nucleotides: TGTGCCAGCAAATTCGTGACTAAAAGCACAGATACGCAGTATTTT. J is TRBJ2-3 and V is TRBV2, with a tentative D call TRBD2 (5 bases). The length of the CDR3 is 15 residues. Germline V gives CDR1 SNHLY, CDR2 FYNNEI. Trimming cost V 7 bases and J 0 bases, with 14 bases left between them.